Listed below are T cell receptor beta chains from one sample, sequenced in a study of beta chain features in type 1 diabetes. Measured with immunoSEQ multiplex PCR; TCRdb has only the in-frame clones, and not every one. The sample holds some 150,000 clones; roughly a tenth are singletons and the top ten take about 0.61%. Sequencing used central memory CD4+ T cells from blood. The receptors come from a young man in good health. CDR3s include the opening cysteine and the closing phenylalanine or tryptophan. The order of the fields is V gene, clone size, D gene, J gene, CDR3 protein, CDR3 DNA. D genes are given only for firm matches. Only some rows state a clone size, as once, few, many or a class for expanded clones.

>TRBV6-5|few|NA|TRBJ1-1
CASSYSSGAQTEAFF
TGTGCCAGCAGTTACTCTTCAGGGGCGCAGACTGAAGCTTTCTTT
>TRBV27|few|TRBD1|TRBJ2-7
CASSRTGSSYEQYF
TGTGCCAGCAGCCGGACAGGGAGCTCCTACGAGCAGTACTTC
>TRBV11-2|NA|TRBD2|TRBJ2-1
CASRRRLAEALQQFF
TGTGCCAGCAGAAGGAGACTAGCAGAAGCCCTGCAGCAGTTCTTC
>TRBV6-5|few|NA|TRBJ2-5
CASSPYHVGEETQYF
TGTGCCAGCAGCCCCTACCACGTCGGGGAAGAGACCCAGTACTTC
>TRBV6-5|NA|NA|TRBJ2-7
CASSSGPGNEQYF
TGTGCCAGCAGTTCCGGGCCGGGGAACGAGCAGTACTTC
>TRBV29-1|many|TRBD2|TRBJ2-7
CSARRDYSYEQYF
TGCAGCGCACGCCGGGACTACTCCTACGAGCAGTACTTC
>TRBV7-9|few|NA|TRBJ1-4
CASSRDGQATNEKLFF
TGTGCCAGCAGCCGTGACGGACAAGCAACTAATGAAAAACTGTTTTTT
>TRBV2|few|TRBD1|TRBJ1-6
CASSGQGASPLHF
TGTGCCAGCTCGGGACAGGGGGCATCACCCCTCCACTTT
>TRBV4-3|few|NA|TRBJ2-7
CASSQGASRSEQYF
TGCGCCAGCAGCCAAGGCGCCTCCCGAAGCGAGCAGTACTTC
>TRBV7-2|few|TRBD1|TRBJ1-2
CASSSPPGQSYGYTF
TGTGCCAGCAGCTCGCCCCCGGGACAGAGCTATGGCTACACCTTC
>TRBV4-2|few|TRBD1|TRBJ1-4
CASSQGSGTGATNEKLFF
TGTGCCAGCAGCCAAGGGTCTGGGACAGGTGCAACTAATGAAAAACTGTTTTTT
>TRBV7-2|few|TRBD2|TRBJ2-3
CASSLGLAGTDTQYF
TGTGCCAGCAGCTTAGGACTAGCGGGCACAGATACGCAGTATTTT
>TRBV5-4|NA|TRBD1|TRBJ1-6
CASSGGQGYNSPLHF
TGTGCCAGCAGCGGCGGACAGGGCTATAATTCACCCCTCCACTTT
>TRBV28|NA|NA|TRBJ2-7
CASSQTSSYEQYF
TGTGCCAGCAGCCAGACTAGCTCCTACGAGCAGTACTTC
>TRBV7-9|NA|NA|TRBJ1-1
CASSRVVNTEAFF
TGTGCCAGCAGTCGGGTCGTAAACACTGAAGCTTTCTTT
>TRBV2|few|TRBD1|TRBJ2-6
CASKDRASGANVLTF
TGTGCCAGCAAGGACAGGGCCTCTGGGGCCAACGTCCTGACTTTC
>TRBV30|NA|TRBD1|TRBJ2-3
CAWSFGQGEDTQYF
TGTGCCTGGAGTTTCGGACAGGGGGAGGATACGCAGTATTTT
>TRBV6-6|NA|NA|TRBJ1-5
CASSYRGRTQPQHF
TGTGCCAGCAGTTACCGGGGGAGGACTCAGCCCCAGCATTTT
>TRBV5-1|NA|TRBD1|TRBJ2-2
CASSGRTGGNTGELFF
TGCGCCAGCAGCGGGAGGACAGGGGGAAACACCGGGGAGCTGTTTTTT
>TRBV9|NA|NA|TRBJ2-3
CASSVATTDTQYF
TGTGCCAGCAGCGTAGCGACAACAGATACGCAGTATTTT
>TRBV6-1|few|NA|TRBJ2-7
CASIGQNYEQYF
TGTGCCAGCATTGGACAGAACTACGAGCAGTACTTC
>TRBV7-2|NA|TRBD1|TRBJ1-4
CASTNTGTGGSANEKLFF
TGTGCCAGCACCAACACCGGGACAGGGGGCTCGGCTAATGAAAAACTGTTTTTT
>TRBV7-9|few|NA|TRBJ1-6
CASSGGGGAGSPLHF
TGTGCCAGCAGCGGCGGTGGGGGGGCTGGATCACCCCTCCACTTT
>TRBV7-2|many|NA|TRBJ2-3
CASSSIRGPDTQYF
TGTGCCAGCAGCTCAATCAGAGGGCCAGATACGCAGTATTTT
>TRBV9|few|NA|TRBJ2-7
CASSVGGYGTPYEQYF
TGTGCCAGCAGCGTAGGGGGCTATGGGACACCCTACGAGCAGTACTTC
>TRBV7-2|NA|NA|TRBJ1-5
CASSLLQSNQPQHF
TGTGCCAGCAGCCTCTTACAGAGCAATCAGCCCCAGCATTTT
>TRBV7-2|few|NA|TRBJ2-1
CASSLAGGPNEQFF
TGTGCCAGCAGCTTAGCGGGGGGGCCCAATGAGCAGTTCTTC
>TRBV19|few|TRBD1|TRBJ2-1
CASSPRTGGNYNEQFF
TGTGCCAGTAGTCCCCGCACAGGGGGCAATTACAATGAGCAGTTCTTC
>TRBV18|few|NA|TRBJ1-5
CASSPPGAGNQPQHF
TGTGCCAGCTCACCACCGGGCGCAGGCAATCAGCCCCAGCATTTT
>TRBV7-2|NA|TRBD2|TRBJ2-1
CASSLARASGGVGNEQFF
TGTGCCAGCAGCTTAGCGAGGGCTAGCGGGGGGGTTGGCAATGAGCAGTTCTTC
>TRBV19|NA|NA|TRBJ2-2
CASRNQGNTGELFF
TGTGCCAGTAGAAACCAGGGAAACACCGGGGAGCTGTTTTTT
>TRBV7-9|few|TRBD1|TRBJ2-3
CASSLDRGGDTQYF
TGTGCCAGCAGCCTCGACAGGGGAGGCGATACGCAGTATTTT
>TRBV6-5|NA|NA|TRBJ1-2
CASNLTETGYYGYTF
TGTGCCAGCAATTTGACAGAGACGGGCTACTATGGCTACACCTTC
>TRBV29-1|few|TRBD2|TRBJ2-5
CSVVSGGQETQYF
TGCAGCGTTGTTAGCGGGGGTCAGGAGACCCAGTACTTC
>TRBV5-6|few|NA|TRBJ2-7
CASTRGAEQYF
TGTGCCAGCACCCGGGGGGCCGAGCAGTACTTC
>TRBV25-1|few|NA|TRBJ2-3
CATRGGRGSRGVDTQYF
TGTGCCACCAGGGGTGGCAGGGGCTCGCGTGGAGTAGATACGCAGTATTTT
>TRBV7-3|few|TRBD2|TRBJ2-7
CASSLTGTSSHEQYF
TGTGCCAGCAGCTTAACCGGGACTAGCTCGCACGAGCAGTACTTC
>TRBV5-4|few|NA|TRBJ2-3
CASSLSADTQYF
TGTGCCAGCAGCTTGTCGGCAGATACGCAGTATTTT
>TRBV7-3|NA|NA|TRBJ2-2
CASSSFGRSTGELFF
TGTGCCAGCAGCTCCTTTGGGAGATCCACCGGGGAGCTGTTTTTT
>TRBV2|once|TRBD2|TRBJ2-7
CASSVQRGGRSYEQYF
TGTGCCAGCAGTGTTCAGCGGGGAGGCCGATCCTACGAGCAGTACTTC
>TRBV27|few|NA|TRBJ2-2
CASSFSWNTGELFF
TGTGCCAGCAGTTTTTCATGGAACACCGGGGAGCTGTTTTTT
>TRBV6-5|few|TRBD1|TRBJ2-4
CASSLVGQRNIQYF
TGTGCCAGCAGCCTTGTGGGACAGAGGAACATTCAGTACTTC
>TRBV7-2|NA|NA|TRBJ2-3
CASTLGPTDTQYF
TGTGCCAGCACCCTGGGGCCCACAGATACGCAGTATTTT
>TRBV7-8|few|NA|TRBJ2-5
CASSLVFGLGPQETQYF
TGTGCCAGCAGCTTAGTTTTTGGACTCGGCCCCCAAGAGACCCAGTACTTC
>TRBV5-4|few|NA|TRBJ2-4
CASSSGPTEGYIQYF
TGTGCCAGCAGCTCAGGCCCTACCGAGGGATACATTCAGTACTTC
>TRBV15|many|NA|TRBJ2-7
CATSSPGQSYEQYF
TGTGCCACCAGCTCCCCGGGACAATCCTACGAGCAGTACTTC
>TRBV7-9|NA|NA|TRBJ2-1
CASSPGVDNEQFF
TGTGCCAGCAGCCCAGGGGTGGACAATGAGCAGTTCTTC
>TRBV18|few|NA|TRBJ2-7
CASSPPGHSGEQYF
TGTGCCAGCTCACCTCCGGGACATTCGGGCGAGCAGTACTTC